The 14 T cell receptor beta chains below come from one sample, sequenced in a study of T-cell memory formation after mild COVID-19. Each CDR3 protein gets one entry after TCRdb re-called the 5' RACE reads with MiXCR. The sample holds fewer than 400,000 distinct CDR3 sequences, 10% to 15% seen once. Sequencing was done on a sample of PBMCs or a T cell subset sorted from them (not recorded which). The receptors shown here come from a man aged 18 to 35 who had mild COVID-19 (a few samples of this study predate the infection). Cell type and time point are not known.

This clonotype was counted between two and nine times. The chain recombines TRBV20-1 with TRBJ1-1, with D unclear. This CDR3 is 14 amino acids long. Germline-derived CDR1 and CDR2 are DFQATT and SNEGSKA (reference sequence). The germline V and J ends were trimmed by 0 bases and 3 bases, with 11 bases remaining between them. CDR3 in amino acids: CSARDYRKYTEAFF. The CDR3 region has the DNA TGCAGTGCTAGAGATTACCGGAAATACACTGAAGCTTTCTTT.

This clonotype turned up a few times. The gene calls are TRBV3-1 and TRBJ2-7, with 7 bases that match TRBD2. The germline V gene encodes CDR1 LGHDT and CDR2 YNNKEL (reference sequence). The CDR3 is 14 residues long. The J segment lost 4 bases and the V segment lost 2 bases, leaving 5 bases of the junction unmatched. CDR3 bases: TGTGCCAGCAGCCAAAGTAGCGGGCGATACGAGCAGTACTTC. Translated: CASSQSSGRYEQYF.

This clonotype was seen only a few times. The V gene is TRBV6-5, the J gene TRBJ1-6, with 8 positions matching TRBD1. CDR3 length: 13 amino acids. Germline CDR1 MNHEY, CDR2 SVGAGI. The V gene end was trimmed by 8 bases and the J gene end by 7 bases; junction bases not matched to a gene: 4. The DNA for the CDR3 is TGTGCCAGCCAGGGGGCGGGGAATTCACCCCTCCACTTT. Translation gives CASQGAGNSPLHF.

This chain joins TRBV27 and TRBJ1-6, with 7 positions matching TRBD1. The CDR3 extends over 14 amino acids. V lost 8 bases and J lost 14; bases outside the gene matches: 15. From germline, CDR1 is MNHEY and CDR2 SMNVEV (reference sequence). The CDR3 sequence is CASLPQGLGAALHF. The DNA for the CDR3 is TGTGCCAGCCTCCCACAGGGGCTAGGGGCGGCCCTCCACTTT.

This clonotype was detected only a few times. The chain combines TRBV7-6 with TRBJ2-7; TRBD2 might be the D (5 bases). The ends were cut back, 0 bases at V and 1 base at J, with 7 bases in the middle. CDR3 size: 14 residues. Germline CDR1 and CDR2: SGHVS and FNYEAQ. DNA for the CDR3: TGTGCCAGCAGCTTAGCCCCGGGGTCCTACGAGCAGTACGTC. Translation gives CASSLAPGSYEQYV.

This CDR3 is CASSNSKTDTQYF. DNA for the CDR3: TGCGCCAGCAGCAATTCGAAAACAGATACGCAGTATTTT. The chain recombines TRBV5-1 with TRBJ2-3; D gene uncertain. CDR1 SGHRS and CDR2 YFSETQ come from the germline V gene. V was trimmed by 4 bases and J by 3 bases, leaving 9 bases between them. The CDR3 runs 13 residues.

This clonotype was observed a few times. The V gene is TRBV5-1, the J gene TRBJ1-2; D may be TRBD1 (6 bases). The CDR3 covers 14 residues. Trimming left V 7 bases short and J 4 bases short, with 17 bases between. Germline CDR1 SGHRS, CDR2 YFSETQ. CDR3 bases: TGCGCCAGCGCCCCGGGGGCTGAGACCTATGGCTACACCTTC. This translates into CASAPGAETYGYTF.

This sequence joins TRBV4-3 and TRBJ2-2; no reliable D call. Germline V gene data show CDR1 as LGHNA and CDR2 as YSLEER. Trimming cost V 4 bases and J 1 base, with 13 bases left between them. The CDR3 is made up of 16 amino acids. The CDR3: CASSPIAAENTGELFF. The CDR3 nucleotides read TGCGCCAGCAGCCCTATTGCGGCGGAGAACACCGGGGAGCTGTTTTTT.

The chain has TRBV20-1 and TRBJ2-1; D may be TRBD2 (6 bases). CDR3 length: 15 residues. The germline V gene has CDR1 DFQATT and CDR2 SNEGSKA (reference sequence). V lost 1 base and J 5 bases, leaving 15 bases between the germline ends. The CDR3 region is CSARGWLGEDNEQFF. The CDR3 nucleotides read TGCAGTGCTAGAGGGTGGCTGGGGGAGGACAATGAGCAGTTCTTC.

This clonotype was seen a few times. The chain is built from TRBV27 and TRBJ1-5; D remains unclear. The CDR3 is 16 amino acids. Germline V gene data show CDR1 as MNHEY and CDR2 as SMNVEV (reference sequence). V was pared by 6 bases and J by 1 base, with 16 bases between. The CDR3 loop reads CASRLFSTGSNQPQHF. The CDR3 nucleotides read TGTGCCAGCAGATTGTTCAGCACCGGCAGCAATCAGCCCCAGCATTTT.

In this sample, this clonotype turned up a few times. The gene calls are TRBV25-1 and TRBJ1-6, with TRBD1 as a possible D gene (5 bases). The CDR3 has 15 residues. Between the trimmed V and J ends, which lost 1 base and 4 bases, there was a span of 8 bases. Germline lookup yields CDR1 MGHDK and CDR2 SYGVNS. The CDR3 region is CASSELPGYNSPLHF. As DNA, the CDR3 is TGTGCCAGCAGTGAATTGCCAGGGTATAATTCACCCCTCCACTTT.

With regard to this clonotype: Relative to the germline gene, one junction end is altered; a read error may explain this. The genes are TRBV7-9 and TRBJ2-7, with 7 positions matching TRBD1. Per germline, CDR1 SEHNR and CDR2 FQNEAQ (reference sequence). The CDR3 has 14 amino acids. CDR3: CASSSDRETYEKYF. The CDR3 coding sequence is TGTGCCAGCAGCTCTGACAGGGAGACCTACGAGAAGTACTTC.

This clonotype was observed a few times. This chain joins TRBV7-2 and TRBJ2-7, with TRBD2 identical over 7 bases. The CDR3 consists of 13 residues. Germline-derived CDR1 and CDR2 are SGHTA and FQGNSA. V shed 5 bases and J 0 bases; nucleotides not matched to a gene: 1. The CDR3 nucleotides read TGTGCCAGCAGCCGGGACTACTCCTACGAGCAGTACGTC. The encoded protein is CASSRDYSYEQYV.

As DNA, the CDR3 is TGTGCCAGCGGACTTCCAGCGGGGACGAACACCGGGGAGCTGTTTTTT. Translating it yields CASGLPAGTNTGELFF. The chain carries TRBV6-2 or TRBV6-3 and TRBJ2-2; 7 nucleotides line up with TRBD2. V was pared by 8 bases and J by 0 bases, with 9 bases of the junction left unmatched. Germline CDR1 MNHEY, CDR2 SVGEGT. The CDR3 has 16 residues.